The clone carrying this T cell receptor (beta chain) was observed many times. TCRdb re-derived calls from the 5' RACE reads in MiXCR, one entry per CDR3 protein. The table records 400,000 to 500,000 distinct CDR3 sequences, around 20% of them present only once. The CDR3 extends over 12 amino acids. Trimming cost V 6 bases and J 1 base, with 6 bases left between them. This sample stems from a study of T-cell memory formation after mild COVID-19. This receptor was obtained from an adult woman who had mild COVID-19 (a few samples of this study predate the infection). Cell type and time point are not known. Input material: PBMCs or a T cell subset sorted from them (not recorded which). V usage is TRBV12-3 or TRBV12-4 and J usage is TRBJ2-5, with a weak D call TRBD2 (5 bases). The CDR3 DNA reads TGTGCCAGCAGCCGGGGCCAAGAGACCCAGTACTTC. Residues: CASSRGQETQYF.